Below are 6 T cell receptor beta chains sequenced from a single sample in a study of T cells in Graves' hyperthyroidism and ophthalmopathy. Amplification of TCR beta CDR3 regions was performed using RNA transcripts as template. A first-round RT-PCR of the TCR CDR3 used the HTBI primer set. One entry per CDR3 protein results from TCRdb running MiXCR on the multiplex PCR reads. The data hold under 750,000 distinct CDR3 sequences, with about 17% observed a single time. Sequencing was performed on blood. The receptors derive from a woman between 45 and 65 years old with Graves' hyperthyroidism that later progressed to Graves' ophthalmopathy.

V usage is TRBV15 and J usage is TRBJ1-1; D not resolved. V shed 3 bases and J shed 1 base, with 15 bases lying between them. Germline V gives CDR1 LNHNV, CDR2 YYDKDF (reference sequence). The CDR3 totals 16 residues. In DNA, the CDR3 is TGTGCCACCAGCAGCGACCGTGGGCTGGGGAACACTGAAGCTTTCTTT. This encodes CATSSDRGLGNTEAFF.

This clonotype was observed at least ten times. The V and J genes are TRBV6-1 and TRBJ1-2, with D perhaps matching TRBD1 (6 bases). The CDR3 consists of 13 residues. Germline V CDR1 and CDR2: MNHNS, SASEGT. The V gene lost 7 bases and the J gene lost 6 bases, with 15 bases spanning the gap. CDR3 in amino acids: CASTFGGQDGYTF. CDR3 coding DNA: TGTGCCAGCACTTTCGGGGGCCAGGATGGCTACACCTTC.

The V and J genes are TRBV12-3 or TRBV12-4 and TRBJ2-5, with TRBD2 matching over 12 bases. The CDR3 runs 16 residues. V lost 9 bases, J lost 1 base, and 9 bases stayed unmatched. The CDR3 sequence is CASQNVGLAGQETQYF. The CDR3 DNA sequence: TGTGCCAGTCAAAACGTGGGACTAGCGGGCCAAGAGACCCAGTACTTC.

The chain couples TRBV12-3 or TRBV12-4 to TRBJ2-5; D possibly corresponds to TRBD2 (6 bases). Between the trimmed V and J ends, which lost 2 bases and 4 bases, there was a span of 17 bases. CDR3 size: 16 residues. CDR3 protein: CASSLPATRRGETQYF. CDR3 sequence (DNA): TGTGCCAGCAGTTTACCCGCGACTAGGAGGGGAGAGACCCAGTACTTC.

This sequence joins TRBV6-5 and TRBJ2-3, with 12 bases aligning to TRBD2. Looked up from germline, CDR1 is MNHEY and CDR2 is SVGAGI. V lost 0 bases and J lost 5; bases outside the gene matches: 3. The CDR3 has 16 residues. CDR3 coding DNA: TGTGCCAGCAGTTACTCCCTAGCGGGGGGGCAAGATACGCAGTATTTT. It specifies CASSYSLAGGQDTQYF.

The chain links TRBV20-1 to TRBJ1-2, with D tentatively TRBD1 (6 bases). Per germline, CDR1 DFQATT and CDR2 SNEGSKA (reference sequence). The CDR3 contains 14 residues. The V end lost 4 bases, the J end lost 3 bases, and 15 bases lay between the germline ends. In DNA, the CDR3 is TGCAGTGCTAATAACAGGGAGCCCTACTATGGCTACACCTTC. Amino acids: CSANNREPYYGYTF.